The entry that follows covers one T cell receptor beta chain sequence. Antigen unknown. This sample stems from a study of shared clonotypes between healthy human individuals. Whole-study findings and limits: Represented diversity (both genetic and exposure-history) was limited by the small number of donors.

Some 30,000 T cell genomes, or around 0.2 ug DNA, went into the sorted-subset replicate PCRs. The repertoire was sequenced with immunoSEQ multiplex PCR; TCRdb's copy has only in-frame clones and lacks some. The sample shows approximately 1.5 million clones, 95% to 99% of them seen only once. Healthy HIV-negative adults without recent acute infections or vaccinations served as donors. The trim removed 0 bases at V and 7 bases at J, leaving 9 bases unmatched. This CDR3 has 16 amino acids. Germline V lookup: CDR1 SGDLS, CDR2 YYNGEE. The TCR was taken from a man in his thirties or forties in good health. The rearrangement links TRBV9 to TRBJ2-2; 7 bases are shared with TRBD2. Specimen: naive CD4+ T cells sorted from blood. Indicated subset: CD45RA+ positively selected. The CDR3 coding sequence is TGTGCCAGCAGCGTAGGGCTAGCGGAGAGGGGCGGGGAGCTGTTTTTT. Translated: CASSVGLAERGGELFF. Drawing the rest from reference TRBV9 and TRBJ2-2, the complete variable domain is DSGVTQTPKHLITATGQRVTLRCSPRSGDLSVYWYQQSLDQGLQFLIQYYNGEERAKGNILERFSAQQFPDLHSELNLSSLELGDSALYFCASSVGLAERGGELFFGEGSRLTVL.